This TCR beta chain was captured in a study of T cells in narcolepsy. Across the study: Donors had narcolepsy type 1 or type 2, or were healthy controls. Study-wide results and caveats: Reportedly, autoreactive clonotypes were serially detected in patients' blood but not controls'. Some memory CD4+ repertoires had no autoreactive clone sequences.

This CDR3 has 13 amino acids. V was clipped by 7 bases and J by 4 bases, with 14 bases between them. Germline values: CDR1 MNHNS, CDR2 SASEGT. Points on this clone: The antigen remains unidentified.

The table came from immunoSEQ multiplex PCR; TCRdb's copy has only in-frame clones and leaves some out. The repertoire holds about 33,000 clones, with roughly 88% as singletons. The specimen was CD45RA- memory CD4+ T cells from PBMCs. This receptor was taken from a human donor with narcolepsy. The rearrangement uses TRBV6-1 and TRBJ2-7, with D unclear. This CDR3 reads CASNPGSSYEQYF. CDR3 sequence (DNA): TGTGCCAGCAATCCAGGTTCATCGTACGAGCAGTACTTC.